What follows describes a single T cell receptor (beta chain). This sample is part of a study of shared T cell receptors in the human thymus. Only in-frame clones appear in the TCRdb table, and some are missing; sequencing was by immunoSEQ multiplex PCR. The sample lists some 700,000 clones, 88% occurring once. These same data were also listed under a study on human thymus T cells. That work contributes: Healthy Finnish infants undergoing corrective surgery for congenital heart defects provided the donor material. Thymus was obtained from resections taken during corrective heart surgery. Use of V and J genes seemed skewed within the thymic and blood repertoires. Thymic repertoires from unrelated individuals overlapped highly, related research reported.

The source of this sequence is a boy in the first two years of life with a congenital heart defect. What was sequenced was thymocytes.

CDR3 in DNA: TGTGCCAGTAGTATTACTGGGCTAGCGGGAGTCGATACGCAGTATTTT. It yields the protein CASSITGLAGVDTQYF. This chain links TRBV19 with TRBJ2-3; 10 nucleotides line up with TRBD2. The length of the CDR3 is 16 residues. V dropped 3 bases and J dropped 6; count of bases not matched to a gene: 9. CDR1 LNHDA and CDR2 SQIVND come from the germline V gene (reference sequence).